This T cell receptor (beta chain) appears in the sequencing data of a study of T cells in localized non-small cell lung cancer. To note about this clone: Its antigen remains unidentified.

The repertoire was sequenced with immunoSEQ multiplex PCR; TCRdb's copy has only in-frame clones and lacks some. The top ten hold 1.7% of the sample, which has approximately 150,000 clones, roughly nine tenths seen once. This CDR3 contains 16 residues. CDR1 and CDR2 (germline): SGHVS, FQNEAQ. The V end lost 5 bases, the J end lost 1 base, and 17 bases lay between the germline ends. General study points: A single tumor region was sequenced, leaving heterogeneity possible. T cell clonality was highest in uninvolved adjacent lung, above tumor. Median around 60 top-100 tumor clones were shared with paired adjacent lung.

Source: peripheral blood, taken before any cancer treatment. The J gene is TRBJ1-2, the V gene TRBV7-8; D is unclear. The origin of this receptor is a female donor over 55 with stage I lung adenocarcinoma. Written as DNA, the CDR3 is TGTGCCAGCAGCGCCCATTTCTTGCAGGATAACTATGGCTACACCTTC. Translated, it gives CASSAHFLQDNYGYTF.